These 13 T cell receptor beta chains share one sample of origin, sequenced in a study of blood T cell repertoires in COVID-19. Some clones are missing from TCRdb's copy, which holds only in-frame ones; the method was immunoSEQ multiplex PCR. The table shows 14,000 or so clones, with 65% to 85% occurring only once. Sequenced: peripheral blood. These receptor sequences come from a human donor in a cohort sampled during active COVID-19.

The chain recombines TRBV15 with TRBJ2-5; the match to TRBD2 covers 8 bases. Trimming cost V 5 bases and J 4 bases; bases outside gene matches: 9. There are 15 residues in the CDR3. The germline V gene has CDR1 LNHNV and CDR2 YYDKDF (reference sequence). The CDR3 sequence: CATSDGRAKGETQYF. The DNA of the CDR3 is TGTGCCACCAGCGACGGGAGGGCCAAGGGAGAGACCCAGTACTTC. Full variable domain (remainder filled in from reference TRBV15 and TRBJ2-5): DAMVIQNPRYQVTQFGKPVTLSCSQTLNHNVMYWYQQKSSQAPKLLFHYYDKDFNNEADTPDNFQSRRPNTSFCFLDIRSPGLGDTAMYLCATSDGRAKGETQYFGPGTRLLVL.

In its sample, this clone was seen a few times. The rearrangement uses TRBV2 and TRBJ2-7; 7 bases fit TRBD1. Germline V gene lookup returns CDR1 SNHLY and CDR2 FYNNEI. The CDR3 is made up of 14 amino acids. The junction had 6 bases not matched to a gene; V was cut back by 3 bases and J by 4 bases. CDR3 in DNA: TGTGCCAGCAGTGACTTCGGGACAGCTTACGAGCAGTACTTC. It specifies CASSDFGTAYEQYF. The whole variable domain, remainder taken from reference TRBV2 and TRBJ2-7, is EPEVTQTPSHQVTQMGQEVILRCVPISNHLYFYWYRQILGQKVEFLVSFYNNEISEKSEIFDDQFSVERPDGSNFTLKIRSTKLEDSAMYFCASSDFGTAYEQYFGPGTRLTVT.

The chain employs TRBV2 and TRBJ1-1; 7 bases match TRBD1. V was clipped by 4 bases and J by 4 bases; unmatched bases: 15. The CDR3 runs 17 residues. Germline V gene data show CDR1 as SNHLY and CDR2 as FYNNEI. The CDR3 protein is CASSVAPPFPGGTEAFF. The DNA of the CDR3 is TGTGCCAGCAGTGTGGCCCCTCCCTTTCCAGGGGGCACTGAAGCTTTCTTT.

V usage is TRBV7-2 and J usage is TRBJ1-2, with 8 bases lining up with TRBD1. The CDR3 contains 15 residues. Germline V gives CDR1 SGHTA, CDR2 FQGNSA. J was trimmed by 7 bases and V by 0 bases; bases with no gene match: 7. CDR3 sequence: CASSLALGQGGGYTF. In DNA, the CDR3 is TGTGCCAGCAGCTTAGCACTAGGACAGGGCGGTGGCTACACCTTC.

CDR3 coding DNA: TGTGCCAGCAGCCTTAAACAGGGGGCCGGCACAGATACGCAGTATTTT. Protein product: CASSLKQGAGTDTQYF. This chain uses TRBV11-3 with TRBJ2-3; 9 positions agree with TRBD1. The CDR3 runs 16 residues. After removal of 5 bases from V and 1 base from J, the junction contained 7 bases not matched to a gene. From germline, CDR1 is SGHNT and CDR2 YENEEA.

The V call is TRBV9, the J call TRBJ2-2; 12 bases align to TRBD2. Germline assignment: CDR1 SGDLS and CDR2 YYNGEE. The J segment lost 4 bases and the V segment lost 0 bases, leaving 4 bases of the junction unmatched. This CDR3 is built from 17 residues. Here the CDR3 reads CASSVASGRAATGELFF. In nucleotides, the CDR3 is TGTGCCAGCAGCGTAGCTAGCGGGAGGGCCGCCACCGGGGAGCTGTTTTTT.

This clone came up once. The genes are TRBV5-4 and TRBJ1-1; 8 nucleotides align to TRBD1. Germline CDR1 is SGHNT and CDR2 is YYREEE (reference sequence). This CDR3 comprises 14 residues. The J segment lost 3 bases and the V segment lost 2 bases, leaving 3 bases of the junction unmatched. The DNA for the CDR3 is TGTGCCAGCAGCTTAAACAGGGGGGACACTGAAGCTTTCTTT. Translated, it gives CASSLNRGDTEAFF.

The chain uses TRBV10-3 and TRBJ1-2; D is ambiguous. CDR3 length: 13 residues. V gave up 2 bases and J gave up 0 bases, with 4 bases separating them. Germline-derived CDR1 and CDR2 are ENHRY and SYGVKD. CDR3 region: CAISERANYGYTF. CDR3 in DNA: TGTGCCATCAGTGAGAGAGCTAACTATGGCTACACCTTC.

The V call is TRBV28, the J call TRBJ1-1, with no clear D. V was trimmed by 6 bases and J by 1 base, leaving 18 bases between them. CDR1 MDHEN and CDR2 SYDVKM come from the germline V gene. The CDR3 sequence is 16 residues long. CDR3 nucleotide sequence: TGTGCCAGCAGGGGTCCGCGAGGGCCTTCGAACACTGAAGCTTTCTTT. Its translation is CASRGPRGPSNTEAFF.

In its sample, this clone was seen once. J is TRBJ2-3 and V is TRBV6-1; D gene uncertain. The ends were cut back, 0 bases at V and 6 bases at J, with 13 bases in the middle. Germline-derived CDR1 and CDR2 are MNHNS and SASEGT. CDR3 size: 15 residues. This chain's CDR3 is CASSEAFGSVDTQYF. DNA for the CDR3: TGTGCCAGCAGTGAAGCCTTCGGGTCTGTGGATACGCAGTATTTT.

This sequence joins TRBV9 and TRBJ2-7, with TRBD1 as a possible D gene (5 bases). Germline-derived CDR1 and CDR2 are SGDLS and YYNGEE. Trimming stripped 0 bases from V and 6 bases from J, with 16 bases between. This CDR3 region has 15 residues. The CDR3 DNA is TGTGCCAGCAGCGTAGCTGGGGCAGGGCCAGGCGAGCAGTACTTC. It codes for CASSVAGAGPGEQYF.

The gene calls are TRBV20-1 and TRBJ2-7, with a weak D call TRBD1 (5 bases). The V gene lost 3 bases and the J gene lost 4 bases, with 13 bases spanning the gap. CDR3 length: 13 residues. Germline CDR1 DFQATT, CDR2 SNEGSKA (reference sequence). CDR3 bases: TGCAGTGCTAGTCGGCAGGGTATGTACGAGCAGTACTTC. It codes for CSASRQGMYEQYF.

This clone came up a few times. The chain employs TRBV2 and TRBJ2-4, with unresolved D. Germline CDR1 is SNHLY and CDR2 is FYNNEI. This CDR3 region has 14 residues. V shed 7 bases and J shed 4 bases, with 14 bases lying between them. The CDR3 DNA follows: TGTGCCAGCACTAACAGCTATACAAAAAACATTCAGTACTTC. This encodes CASTNSYTKNIQYF.